These 4 T cell receptor beta chains originate from one sample sequenced in a study of shared clonotypes between healthy human individuals. Assay used: immunoSEQ multiplex PCR; TCRdb lists only in-frame clones, some missing. The sample has around 2,000,000 clones; about 95% are singletons. CD45RO-negative cells were positively selected for CCR7, leaving out terminally differentiated effector memory CD45RA+ cells. The sample taken for sequencing was naive CD8+ T cells sorted from blood. The receptors derive from a man aged 18 to 35 in good health.

The chain carries TRBV4-1 and TRBJ2-7; the match to TRBD2 covers 8 bases. The length of the CDR3 is 15 residues. The germline V gene has CDR1 MGHRA and CDR2 YSYEKL. After removal of 5 bases from V and 3 bases from J, the junction contained 9 bases not matched to a gene. CDR3 protein: CASSARLAKLYEQYF. The CDR3 DNA sequence: TGCGCCAGCAGCGCCCGACTAGCGAAGCTCTACGAGCAGTACTTC.

This chain joins TRBV7-9 and TRBJ2-7; a weak D match, TRBD1 (6 bases). V shed 5 bases and J shed 0 bases, with 11 bases lying between them. The CDR3 length is 14 residues. The germline gives CDR1 SEHNR, CDR2 FQNEAQ (reference sequence). CDR3 amino acids: CASSPRQDSYEQYF. The CDR3 DNA reads TGTGCCAGCAGCCCTCGACAGGACTCCTACGAGCAGTACTTC.

The chain employs TRBV19 and TRBJ1-2; a possible D gene is TRBD1 (6 bases). The germline V and J ends were trimmed by 3 bases and 8 bases, with 16 bases remaining between them. This CDR3 has 14 residues. The germline V gene encodes CDR1 LNHDA and CDR2 SQIVND (reference sequence). CDR3 amino acids: CASSIPVTGKGYTF. The DNA of the CDR3 is TGTGCCAGTAGTATCCCGGTCACAGGGAAAGGCTACACCTTC.

This clone has only a few counts. V usage is TRBV25-1 and J usage is TRBJ1-2, with D tentatively TRBD1 (6 bases). CDR3 length: 13 residues. Looked up from germline, CDR1 is MGHDK and CDR2 is SYGVNS. Trimming cost V 5 bases and J 4 bases, with 11 bases left between them. CDR3 bases: TGTGCCAGCAGTCTACAGGGCGGCTATGGCTACACCTTC. It encodes CASSLQGGYGYTF.